Listed here are 27 T cell receptor beta chains from one sample, sequenced in a study of blood T cell repertoires in COVID-19. Data came from immunoSEQ multiplex PCR; TCRdb stores just in-frame clones and leaves some out. This table has around 87,000 clones, 80% appearing once. Sequencing was done on a sample of peripheral blood. Receptors originate from a human donor in a cohort sampled during active COVID-19.

The chain is built from TRBV5-1 and TRBJ1-6; 10 bases agree with TRBD1. In germline, CDR1 is SGHRS, CDR2 YFSETQ. The V gene end was trimmed by 4 bases and the J gene end by 10 bases; junction bases not matched to a gene: 11. The CDR3 extends over 16 amino acids. DNA for the CDR3: TGCGCCAGCAGCCCCCAAGGGGACAGGGGAAGATCACCCCTCCACTTT. It encodes CASSPQGDRGRSPLHF.

Only a few counts were recorded for this clone. This chain uses TRBV20-1 with TRBJ2-7; TRBD2 agrees at 9 bases. V was pared by 3 bases and J by 0 bases, with 9 bases of the junction left unmatched. The CDR3 has 16 residues. Germline loops: CDR1 DFQATT, CDR2 SNEGSKA (reference sequence). This CDR3 is CSASRNGGLASYEQYF. The CDR3 DNA sequence: TGCAGTGCTAGTCGGAACGGGGGACTAGCCTCCTACGAGCAGTACTTC.

This clone was observed once. The chain has TRBV19 and TRBJ2-7; TRBD1 agrees at 7 bases. Germline loops: CDR1 LNHDA, CDR2 SQIVND (reference sequence). The CDR3 runs to 15 residues. V was clipped by 8 bases and J by 3 bases; unmatched bases: 13. Written as DNA, the CDR3 is TGTGCCAGTTCCGCTAGAGGGACAGCAAGCTACGAGCAGTACTTC. Its protein is CASSARGTASYEQYF.

This chain joins TRBV6-2 or TRBV6-3 and TRBJ1-1; no clear D gene. The V gene lost 4 bases and the J gene lost 3 bases, with 9 bases spanning the gap. The CDR3 has 13 residues. CDR1 and CDR2 (germline): MNHEY, SVGEGT. DNA for the CDR3: TGTGCCAGCAGTTTCCTCCGAGACACTGAAGCTTTCTTT. This sequence encodes CASSFLRDTEAFF.

V is TRBV28 and J is TRBJ1-5, with 7 bases identical to TRBD1. With 2 bases clipped from V and 4 bases from J, the junction kept 5 bases outside the gene matches. The CDR3 loop spans 15 amino acids. Germline assignment: CDR1 MDHEN and CDR2 SYDVKM. The CDR3 sequence is CASSLEGARNQPQHF. For the CDR3, the DNA is TGTGCCAGCAGTTTAGAGGGGGCCCGGAATCAGCCCCAGCATTTT.

The chain carries TRBV9 and TRBJ2-3; 10 bases fit TRBD2. The germline CDR1 and CDR2 sequences are SGDLS and YYNGEE. This CDR3 contains 18 residues. Trimming at V came to 0 bases and at J to 3 bases, leaving 10 bases not matched to a gene. CDR3 DNA sequence: TGTGCCAGCAGCGTAGCTACTTCTAGCGGGGGTTCAACAGATACGCAGTATTTT. Translating gives CASSVATSSGGSTDTQYF.

The gene calls are TRBV6-1 and TRBJ2-1, with 9 bases identical to TRBD2. Germline V gene sequence: CDR1 MNHNS, CDR2 SASEGT. The CDR3 contains 16 residues. The V segment lost 2 bases and the J segment 2 bases; nucleotides outside the gene matches: 4. CDR3 bases: TGTGCCAGCAGTGAATGGTCTAGCGGGACCTACAATGAGCAGTTCTTC. It yields the protein CASSEWSSGTYNEQFF.

In its sample, this clone was seen once. This rearrangement joins TRBV3-1 (or the pseudogene TRBV3-2) to TRBJ2-5; D is uncertain. The CDR3 contains 16 residues. The V end lost 4 bases, the J end lost 3 bases, and 18 bases lay between the germline ends. Per germline, CDR1 LGHDT and CDR2 YNNKEL (reference sequence). CDR3 sequence: CASSLPGAVRKETQYF. In nucleotides, the CDR3 is TGTGCCAGCAGCCTCCCTGGTGCGGTCCGGAAAGAGACCCAGTACTTC.

The chain is built from TRBV10-2 and TRBJ2-7; 7 bases map to TRBD1. The CDR3 totals 14 residues. From germline, CDR1 is WSHSY and CDR2 SAAADI. V trimming: 1 base; J trimming: 1 base; junction bases outside the gene matches: 1. CDR3 DNA: TGCGCCAGCAGTGAGTGGGACAGATCCTACGAGCAGTACTTC. It translates to CASSEWDRSYEQYF.

The V gene is TRBV18, the J gene TRBJ1-1; TRBD1 matches at 8 bases. CDR3 size: 14 residues. The germline gives CDR1 KGHSH, CDR2 LQKENI. The junction had 7 bases not matched to a gene; V was cut back by 6 bases and J by 4 bases. The CDR3 DNA sequence: TGTGCCAGCTCGCCTGACAGGGGTAGCACTGAAGCTTTCTTT. It translates to CASSPDRGSTEAFF.

This rearrangement joins TRBV23-1 to TRBJ1-1; 10 positions match TRBD1. TRBV23-1 carries the ORF label, with uncertain function. Trimming at V came to 0 bases and at J to 1 base, leaving 8 bases not matched to a gene. The CDR3 extends over 18 amino acids. In DNA form, the CDR3 reads TGCGCCAGCAGTCAATCTACTTTTTGGACAGGGGGGAACACTGAAGCTTTCTTT. Its protein is CASSQSTFWTGGNTEAFF.

V gene TRBV19 combines with J gene TRBJ2-7, with a weak D call TRBD2 (6 bases). CDR1 and CDR2 from the germline V gene are LNHDA and SQIVND (reference sequence). CDR3 length equals 16 residues. With 5 bases removed from V and 4 bases from J, the gap between germline ends came to 21 bases. CDR3 sequence: CASSPTSLARSYEQYF. CDR3 sequence (DNA): TGTGCCAGTAGTCCCACGAGTCTAGCGAGGTCATACGAGCAGTACTTC. The whole variable domain, remainder taken from reference TRBV19 and TRBJ2-7, is DGGITQSPKYLFRKEGQNVTLSCEQNLNHDAMYWYRQDPGQGLRLIYYSQIVNDFQKGDIAEGYSVSREKKESFPLTVTSAQKNPTAFYLCASSPTSLARSYEQYFGPGTRLTVT.

The V and J genes are TRBV18 and TRBJ1-2; the D gene is possibly TRBD1 (5 bases). Germline V gene sequence: CDR1 KGHSH, CDR2 LQKENI. V gave up 6 bases and J gave up 0 bases, with 14 bases separating them. This CDR3 contains 15 residues. The CDR3 nucleotides read TGTGCCAGCTCGACAGAACCCTTAGCTAACTATGGCTACACCTTC. Translated, it gives CASSTEPLANYGYTF.

This chain connects TRBV28 to TRBJ2-6; no clear D gene. Deletions cut 4 bases from V and 4 bases from J, with 11 bases between. The CDR3 sequence is 15 residues long. From germline, CDR1 is MDHEN and CDR2 SYDVKM. CDR3 coding DNA: TGTGCCAGCAGTTCCCCGAGTGCGGGGGCCAACGTCCTGACTTTC. Its protein is CASSSPSAGANVLTF. Looking up the rest from reference TRBV28 and TRBJ2-6 gives the full variable domain: DVKVTQSSRYLVKRTGEKVFLECVQDMDHENMFWYRQDPGLGLRLIYFSYDVKMKEKGDIPEGYSVSREKKERFSLILESASTNQTSMYLCASSSPSAGANVLTFGAGSRLTVL.

The chain has TRBV5-1 and TRBJ1-1; 8 bases match TRBD1. The V gene end was trimmed by 4 bases and the J gene end by 5 bases; junction bases not matched to a gene: 10. The V gene's germline CDR1 is SGHRS and CDR2 YFSETQ. The CDR3 totals 15 residues. The CDR3 DNA is TGCGCCAGCAGCCCCGAGGCAGGGGGCACGACTGAAGCTTTCTTT. Amino acid sequence: CASSPEAGGTTEAFF.

The rearrangement links TRBV7-8 to TRBJ2-2; maybe TRBD2 (6 bases). V was trimmed by 5 bases and J by 2 bases, leaving 15 bases between them. The CDR3 runs to 16 residues. Germline loops: CDR1 SGHVS, CDR2 FQNEAQ. DNA for the CDR3: TGTGCCAGCAGCCCCCTGGGGGGAGGAAACACCGGGGAGCTGTTTTTT. Translated, it gives CASSPLGGGNTGELFF.

The chain employs TRBV11-2 and TRBJ1-6, with a possible D match to TRBD1 (6 bases). CDR1 and CDR2 (germline): SGHAT, FQNNGV. The V gene lost 3 bases and the J gene lost 10 bases, with 10 bases spanning the gap. The CDR3 length is 13 residues. CDR3 DNA sequence: TGTGCCAGCAGCTTGAGGGGGAAGTCACCCCTCCACTTT. As protein: CASSLRGKSPLHF.

The V gene is TRBV5-6, the J gene TRBJ2-1; 10 positions match TRBD1. Germline-derived CDR1 and CDR2 are SGHDT and YYEEEE. Losses at the gene ends were 4 bases for V and 5 bases for J; bases not matched to a gene: 12. The CDR3 is made up of 17 amino acids. CDR3 region: CASSLSKDRGFNNEQFF. The CDR3 DNA sequence: TGTGCCAGCAGCCTATCTAAGGACAGGGGGTTTAACAATGAGCAGTTCTTC.

V and J are TRBV27 and TRBJ2-7; TRBD2 aligns across 8 bases. After removal of 3 bases from V and 7 bases from J, the junction contained 11 bases not matched to a gene. In germline, CDR1 is MNHEY, CDR2 SMNVEV (reference sequence). This CDR3 contains 15 residues. Written as DNA, the CDR3 is TGTGCCAGCAGTTTCTCCAGCGGGGGATGGGGAGAGCAGTACTTC. It codes for CASSFSSGGWGEQYF.

The chain recombines TRBV5-5 with TRBJ2-1; 7 bases align to TRBD1. Germline V gene data show CDR1 as SGHKS and CDR2 as YYEKEE (reference sequence). The CDR3 consists of 15 residues. J lost 1 base, V lost 0 bases, and 1 base had no gene match. CDR3 sequence (DNA): TGTGCCAGCAGCTTGGGACAGGGATCCTACAATGAGCAGTTCTTC. Residues: CASSLGQGSYNEQFF.

The rearrangement joins TRBV7-8 to TRBJ2-1; tentatively, D is TRBD2 (7 bases). This CDR3 is built from 19 residues. The germline V and J ends were trimmed by 5 bases and 9 bases, with 32 bases remaining between them. The V gene's germline CDR1 is SGHVS and CDR2 FQNEAQ. For the CDR3, the DNA is TGTGCCAGCAGCCCCATCCGGGGTAGGTCCGGGAGAGGGGGGGGTGAGCAGTTCTTC. Encoded protein: CASSPIRGRSGRGGGEQFF.

The genes are TRBV2 and TRBJ2-1, with 8 positions matching TRBD1. Germline CDR1 and CDR2: SNHLY and FYNNEI. This CDR3 is built from 14 residues. Trimming at V came to 6 bases and at J to 4 bases, leaving 5 bases not matched to a gene. CDR3 in amino acids: CASSGQGIYNEQFF. The CDR3, as DNA: TGTGCCAGCAGCGGACAGGGAATTTACAATGAGCAGTTCTTC.

V usage is TRBV5-1 and J usage is TRBJ2-5; 9 bases are shared with TRBD2. Germline loops: CDR1 SGHRS, CDR2 YFSETQ. V lost 4 bases, J lost 5 bases, and 15 bases stayed unmatched. The CDR3 covers 17 residues. CDR3 sequence: CASSPAASGRKSETQYF. CDR3 DNA sequence: TGCGCCAGCAGCCCTGCCGCCAGCGGGAGGAAGTCCGAGACCCAGTACTTC.

J is TRBJ2-1 and V is TRBV27; TRBD1 matches at 9 bases. Germline lookup yields CDR1 MNHEY and CDR2 SMNVEV (reference sequence). CDR3 length: 14 residues. The V and J ends lost 6 bases and 5 bases, in that order; junction bases with no gene match: 5. The DNA of the CDR3 is TGTGCCAGCAGGGACAGGGGCACCCACAATGAGCAGTTCTTC. It codes for CASRDRGTHNEQFF.

The rearrangement links TRBV27 to TRBJ1-1; weak D call: TRBD1 (5 bases). The CDR3 loop spans 15 amino acids. Germline assignment: CDR1 MNHEY and CDR2 SMNVEV (reference sequence). Deletions cut 0 bases from V and 11 bases from J, with 19 bases between. The CDR3: CASSLSSRGQAAAFF. The CDR3 nucleotides are TGTGCCAGCAGTTTATCGAGTAGGGGTCAGGCTGCGGCTTTCTTT.

This chain connects TRBV6-5 to TRBJ2-1; 7 nucleotides match TRBD2. Germline CDR1 is MNHEY and CDR2 is SVGAGI. Trimming at V came to 7 bases and at J to 9 bases, leaving 9 bases not matched to a gene. The CDR3 totals 13 residues. CDR3 sequence reads: CASTPFGRGEQFF. The CDR3 DNA follows: TGTGCCAGCACCCCCTTTGGGAGGGGTGAGCAGTTCTTC.

The gene calls are TRBV30 and TRBJ1-1, with no clear D. This CDR3 has 11 residues. The germline V and J ends were trimmed by 5 bases and 7 bases, with 11 bases remaining between them. Looked up from germline, CDR1 is GTSNPN and CDR2 is SVGIG (reference sequence). CDR3 nucleotides: TGTGCCTGGTGGGGAGTGGGTGAAGCTTTCTTT. It is translated as CAWWGVGEAFF.